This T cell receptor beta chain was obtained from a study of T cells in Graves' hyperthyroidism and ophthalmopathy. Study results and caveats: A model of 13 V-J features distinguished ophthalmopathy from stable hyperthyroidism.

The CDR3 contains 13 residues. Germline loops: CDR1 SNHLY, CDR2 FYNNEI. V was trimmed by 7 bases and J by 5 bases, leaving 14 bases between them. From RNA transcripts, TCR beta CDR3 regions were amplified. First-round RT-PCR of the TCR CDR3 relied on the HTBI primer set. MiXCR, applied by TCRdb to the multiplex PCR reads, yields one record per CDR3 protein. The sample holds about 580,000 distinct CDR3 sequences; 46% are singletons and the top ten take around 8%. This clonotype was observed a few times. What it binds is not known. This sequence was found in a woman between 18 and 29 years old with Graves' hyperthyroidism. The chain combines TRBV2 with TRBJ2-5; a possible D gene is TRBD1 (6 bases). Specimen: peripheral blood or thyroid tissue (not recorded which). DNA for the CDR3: TGTGCCAGCACCACAGGGACCCGGGAGACCCAGTACTTC. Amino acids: CASTTGTRETQYF.